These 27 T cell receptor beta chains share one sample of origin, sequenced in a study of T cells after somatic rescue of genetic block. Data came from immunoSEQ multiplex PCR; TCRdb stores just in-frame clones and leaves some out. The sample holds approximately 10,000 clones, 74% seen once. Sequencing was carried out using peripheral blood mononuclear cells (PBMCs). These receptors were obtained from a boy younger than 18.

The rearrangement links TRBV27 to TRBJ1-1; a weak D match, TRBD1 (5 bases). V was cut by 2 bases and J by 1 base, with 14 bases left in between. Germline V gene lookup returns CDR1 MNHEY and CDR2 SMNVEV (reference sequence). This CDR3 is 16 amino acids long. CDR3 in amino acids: CASSLRGAVANTEAFF. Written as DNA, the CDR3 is TGTGCCAGCAGTTTAAGGGGCGCGGTGGCGAACACTGAAGCTTTCTTT.

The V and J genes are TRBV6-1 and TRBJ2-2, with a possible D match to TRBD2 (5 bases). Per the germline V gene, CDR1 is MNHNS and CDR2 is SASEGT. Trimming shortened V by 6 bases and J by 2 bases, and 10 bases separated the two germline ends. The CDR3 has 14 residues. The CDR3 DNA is TGTGCCAGCAGGGGCGGACTCAACACCGGGGAGCTGTTTTTT. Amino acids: CASRGGLNTGELFF.

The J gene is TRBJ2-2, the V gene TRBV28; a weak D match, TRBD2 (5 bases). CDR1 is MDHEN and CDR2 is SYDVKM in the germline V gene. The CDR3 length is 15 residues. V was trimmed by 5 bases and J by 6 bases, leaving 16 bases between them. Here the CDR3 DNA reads TGTGCCAGCAGTCGGATTAGCGACCCACCCGGGGAGCTGTTTTTT. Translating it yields CASSRISDPPGELFF. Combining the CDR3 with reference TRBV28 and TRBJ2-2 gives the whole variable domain DVKVTQSSRYLVKRTGEKVFLECVQDMDHENMFWYRQDPGLGLRLIYFSYDVKMKEKGDIPEGYSVSREKKERFSLILESASTNQTSMYLCASSRISDPPGELFFGEGSRLTVL.

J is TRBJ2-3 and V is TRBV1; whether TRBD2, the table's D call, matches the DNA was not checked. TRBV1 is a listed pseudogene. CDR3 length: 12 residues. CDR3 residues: CTSGSGTDTQYF. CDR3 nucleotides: TGCACCAGCGGGAGCGGGACAGATACGCAGTATTTT.

The CDR3 sequence is CASSVSERGGRETQYF. The CDR3 nucleotides are TGTGCCAGCAGCGTCTCGGAACGAGGGGGGAGAGAGACCCAGTACTTC. The genes are TRBV9 and TRBJ2-5; the D call may be TRBD1 or TRBD2 (6 bases each). With 2 bases removed from V and 4 bases from J, the gap between germline ends came to 18 bases. CDR3 length: 16 residues. CDR1 and CDR2 from the germline V gene are SGDLS and YYNGEE.

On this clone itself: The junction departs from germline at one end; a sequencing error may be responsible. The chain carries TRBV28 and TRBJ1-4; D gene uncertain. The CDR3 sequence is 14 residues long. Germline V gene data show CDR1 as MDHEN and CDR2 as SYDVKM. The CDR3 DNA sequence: TGTGCCAGCAGTTTGGAAGGACCTAAAGAAAAACTGTTTTTT. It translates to CASSLEGPKEKLFF.

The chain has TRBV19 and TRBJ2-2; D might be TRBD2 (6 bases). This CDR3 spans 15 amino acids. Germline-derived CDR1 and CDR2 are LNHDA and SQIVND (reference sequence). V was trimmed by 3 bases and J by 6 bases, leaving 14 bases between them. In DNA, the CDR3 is TGTGCCAGTAGTATTTTGGGGGAGGAGCCCGGGGAGCTGTTTTTT. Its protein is CASSILGEEPGELFF.

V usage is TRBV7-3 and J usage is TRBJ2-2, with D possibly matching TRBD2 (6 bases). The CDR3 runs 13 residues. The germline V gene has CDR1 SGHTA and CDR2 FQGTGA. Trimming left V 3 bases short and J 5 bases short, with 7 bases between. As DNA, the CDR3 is TGTGCCAGCAGCTTGACTAGGACCGGGGAGCTGTTTTTT. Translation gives CASSLTRTGELFF.

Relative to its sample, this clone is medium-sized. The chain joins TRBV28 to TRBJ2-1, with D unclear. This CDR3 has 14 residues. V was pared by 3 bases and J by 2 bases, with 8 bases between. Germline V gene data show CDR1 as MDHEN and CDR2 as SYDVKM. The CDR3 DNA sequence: TGTGCCAGCAGTTTTGCCTTGGCCTACAATGAGCAGTTCTTC. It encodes CASSFALAYNEQFF.

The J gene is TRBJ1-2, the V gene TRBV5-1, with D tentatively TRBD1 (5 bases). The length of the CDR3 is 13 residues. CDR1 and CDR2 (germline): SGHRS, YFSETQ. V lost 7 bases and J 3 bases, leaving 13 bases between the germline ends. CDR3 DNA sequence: TGCGCCAGCGGCCGTGTGGGGGACTATGGCTACACCTTC. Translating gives CASGRVGDYGYTF.

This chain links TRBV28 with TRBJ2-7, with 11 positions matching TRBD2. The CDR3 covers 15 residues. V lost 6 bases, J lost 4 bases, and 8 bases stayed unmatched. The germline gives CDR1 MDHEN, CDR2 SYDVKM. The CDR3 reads CASRGLAGGTYEQYF. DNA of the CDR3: TGTGCCAGCAGAGGGCTAGCGGGAGGTACGTACGAGCAGTACTTC.

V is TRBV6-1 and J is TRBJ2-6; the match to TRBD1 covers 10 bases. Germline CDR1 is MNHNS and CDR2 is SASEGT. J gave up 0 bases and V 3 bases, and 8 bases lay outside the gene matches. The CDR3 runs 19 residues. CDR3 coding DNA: TGTGCCAGCAGTGACCCGGGACAGGGGCTTTTCTCTGGGGCCAACGTCCTGACTTTC. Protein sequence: CASSDPGQGLFSGANVLTF.

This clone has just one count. The CDR3 region is CASKDAGALNTEAFF. CDR3 nucleotide sequence: TGTGCCAGTAAGGATGCAGGGGCACTGAACACTGAAGCTTTCTTT. The J gene is TRBJ1-1, the V gene TRBV19, with D perhaps TRBD1 (6 bases). Trimming pared 7 bases from V and 0 bases from J, leaving 15 bases between. Germline V CDR1 and CDR2: LNHDA, SQIVND (reference sequence). This CDR3 has 15 residues.

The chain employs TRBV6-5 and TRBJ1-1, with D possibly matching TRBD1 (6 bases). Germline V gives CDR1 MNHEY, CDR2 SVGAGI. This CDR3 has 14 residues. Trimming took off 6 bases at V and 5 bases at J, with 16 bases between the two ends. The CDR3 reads CASRLDRLATEAFF. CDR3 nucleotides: TGTGCCAGCAGATTGGACAGACTGGCGACTGAAGCTTTCTTT.

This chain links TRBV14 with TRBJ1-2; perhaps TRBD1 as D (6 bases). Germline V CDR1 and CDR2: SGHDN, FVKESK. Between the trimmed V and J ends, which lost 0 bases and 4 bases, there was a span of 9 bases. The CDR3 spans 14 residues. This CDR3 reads CASSQETGSYGYTF. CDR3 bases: TGTGCCAGCAGCCAAGAGACAGGTAGCTATGGCTACACCTTC.

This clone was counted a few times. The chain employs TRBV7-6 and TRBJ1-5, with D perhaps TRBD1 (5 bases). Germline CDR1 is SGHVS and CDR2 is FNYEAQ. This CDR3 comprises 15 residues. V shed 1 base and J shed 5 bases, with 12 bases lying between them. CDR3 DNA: TGTGCCAGCAGCTTAGGGGGCGCCTGGGATCAGCCCCAGCATTTT. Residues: CASSLGGAWDQPQHF.

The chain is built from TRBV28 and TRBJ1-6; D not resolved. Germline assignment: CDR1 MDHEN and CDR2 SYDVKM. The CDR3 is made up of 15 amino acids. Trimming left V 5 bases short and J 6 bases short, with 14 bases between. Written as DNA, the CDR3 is TGTGCCAGCAGTCCTCTGATCCCCACTAATTCACCCCTCCACTTT. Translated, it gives CASSPLIPTNSPLHF.

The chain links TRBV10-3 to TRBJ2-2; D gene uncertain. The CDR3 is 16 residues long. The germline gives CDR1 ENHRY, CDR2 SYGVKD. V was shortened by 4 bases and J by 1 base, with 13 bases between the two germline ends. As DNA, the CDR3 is TGTGCCATCAGTGTTGGAGTGGGTAGGAACACCGGGGAGCTGTTTTTT. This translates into CAISVGVGRNTGELFF.

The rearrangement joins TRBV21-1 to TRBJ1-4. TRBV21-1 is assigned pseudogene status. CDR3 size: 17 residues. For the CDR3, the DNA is TGTGCCAGCAGCAAAGTTAGCGGACAGCCAACTAATGAAAAACTGTTTTTT. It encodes CASSKVSGQPTNEKLFF.

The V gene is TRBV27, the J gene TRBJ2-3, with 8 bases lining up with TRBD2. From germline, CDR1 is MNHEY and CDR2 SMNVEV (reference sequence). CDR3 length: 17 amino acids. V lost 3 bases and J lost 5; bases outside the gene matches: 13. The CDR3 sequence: CASSFSRNRGRKDTQYF. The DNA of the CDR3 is TGTGCCAGCAGTTTCTCCCGAAATCGCGGGAGGAAAGATACGCAGTATTTT.

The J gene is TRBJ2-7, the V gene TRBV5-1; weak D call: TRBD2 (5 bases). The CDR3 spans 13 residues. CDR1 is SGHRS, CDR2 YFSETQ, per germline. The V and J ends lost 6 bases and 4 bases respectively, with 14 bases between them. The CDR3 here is CASKRGSGYEQYF. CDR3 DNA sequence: TGCGCCAGCAAGCGAGGGTCAGGATACGAGCAGTACTTC.

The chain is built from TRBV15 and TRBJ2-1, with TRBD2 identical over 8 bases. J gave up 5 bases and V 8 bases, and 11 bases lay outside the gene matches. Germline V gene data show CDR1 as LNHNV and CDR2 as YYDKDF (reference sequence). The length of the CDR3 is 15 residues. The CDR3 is CATERAGTRNNEQFF. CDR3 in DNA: TGTGCCACCGAACGCGCCGGGACTAGAAACAATGAGCAGTTCTTC.

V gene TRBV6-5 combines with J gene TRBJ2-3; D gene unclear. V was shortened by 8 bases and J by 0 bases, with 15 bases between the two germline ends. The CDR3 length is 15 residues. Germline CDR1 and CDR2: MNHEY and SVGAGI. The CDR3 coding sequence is TGTGCCAGCCGTTCGATCAGTACTAGCACAGATACGCAGTATTTT. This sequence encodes CASRSISTSTDTQYF.

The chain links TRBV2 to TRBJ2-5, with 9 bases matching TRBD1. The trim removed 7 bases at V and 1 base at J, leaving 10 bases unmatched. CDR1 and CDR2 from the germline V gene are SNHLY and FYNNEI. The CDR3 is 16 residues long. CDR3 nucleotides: TGTGCCAGCAAATTACAGGGGGCGCTTCGCCAAGAGACCCAGTACTTC. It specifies CASKLQGALRQETQYF.

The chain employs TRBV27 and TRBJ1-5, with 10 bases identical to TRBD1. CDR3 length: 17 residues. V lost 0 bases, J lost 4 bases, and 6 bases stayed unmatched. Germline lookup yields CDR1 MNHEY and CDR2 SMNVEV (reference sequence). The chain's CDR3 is CASSLSSDRGRNQPQHF. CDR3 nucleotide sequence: TGTGCCAGCAGTTTATCCTCGGACAGGGGGAGGAATCAGCCCCAGCATTTT.

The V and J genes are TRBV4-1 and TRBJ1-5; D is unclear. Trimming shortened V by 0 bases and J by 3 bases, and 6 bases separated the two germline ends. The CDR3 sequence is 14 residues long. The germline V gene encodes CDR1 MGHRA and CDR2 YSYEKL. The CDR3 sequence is CASSQEGDNQPQHF. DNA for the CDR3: TGCGCCAGCAGCCAAGAAGGAGACAATCAGCCCCAGCATTTT.

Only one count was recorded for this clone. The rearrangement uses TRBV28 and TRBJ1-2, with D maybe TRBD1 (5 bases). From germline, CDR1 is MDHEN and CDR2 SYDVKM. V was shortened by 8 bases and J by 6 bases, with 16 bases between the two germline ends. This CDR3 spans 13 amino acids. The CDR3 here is CASWSFRGDGYTF. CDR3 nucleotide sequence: TGTGCCAGCTGGAGTTTTAGGGGTGATGGCTACACCTTC.